The 32 T cell receptor beta chains below come from one sample, sequenced in a study of neurological immune-mediated disorders. TCRdb fed the 5' RACE reads into MiXCR, producing one record per CDR3 protein. The table has around 50,000 distinct CDR3 sequences, approximately 17% seen once. Sequencing input: PBMCs. The source of these receptors is a man in his 60s in good health.

At least ten counts were recorded for this clonotype. The chain recombines TRBV27 with TRBJ2-2; D gene ambiguous. Per the germline V gene, CDR1 is MNHEY and CDR2 is SMNVEV (reference sequence). V was trimmed by 2 bases and J by 6 bases, leaving 10 bases between them. The CDR3 spans 14 residues. DNA for the CDR3: TGTGCCAGCAGTTTAAATTATGAGGCCGGGGAGCTGTTTTTT. It yields the protein CASSLNYEAGELFF.

This clonotype was recorded many times. The J gene is TRBJ2-7, the V gene TRBV28; 11 bases line up with TRBD2. The CDR3 loop spans 18 amino acids. Germline V gene data show CDR1 as MDHEN and CDR2 as SYDVKM. V dropped 3 bases and J dropped 1; count of bases not matched to a gene: 11. CDR3 sequence reads: CASSFPLLAGGASYEQYF. The CDR3 nucleotides are TGTGCCAGCAGTTTTCCCCTTCTAGCGGGAGGAGCTTCCTACGAGCAGTACTTC.

Note on this clonotype: A much larger clone differs from this one at a single base, so this may be a read error. The chain uses TRBV3-1 and TRBJ1-2; D gene uncertain. CDR3 length: 15 residues. Germline V gene data show CDR1 as LGHDT and CDR2 as YNNKEL (reference sequence). The V end was cut by 4 bases, the J end by 3 bases, with 15 bases between. CDR3: CASSPPSGEDYGYTF. The CDR3 nucleotides are TGTGCCAGCAGCCCCCCTTCCGGGGAAGACTATGGCTACACCTTC.

Ten or more counts support this clonotype. The chain joins TRBV20-1 to TRBJ2-2, with D perhaps matching TRBD2 (6 bases). V lost 3 bases, J lost 5 bases, and 10 bases lay in between. Germline CDR1 DFQATT, CDR2 SNEGSKA (reference sequence). This CDR3 contains 13 residues. In DNA, the CDR3 is TGCAGTGCTAGCGGGAGTGGGACCGGGGAGCTGTTTTTT. It specifies CSASGSGTGELFF.

In this sample, this clonotype turned up many times. The chain combines TRBV20-1 with TRBJ2-3; the match to TRBD1 covers 7 bases. The CDR3 runs to 14 residues. The germline V gene encodes CDR1 DFQATT and CDR2 SNEGSKA (reference sequence). Trimming removed 3 bases from V and 4 bases from J; junction bases left unmatched: 7. The DNA for the CDR3 is TGCAGTGCTAGTCCCGCAGGGGGAGCAGATACGCAGTATTTT. This gives the protein CSASPAGGADTQYF.

This clonotype has ten or more counts. The gene calls are TRBV20-1 and TRBJ2-7, with TRBD2 as a possible D gene (6 bases). The V gene's germline CDR1 is DFQATT and CDR2 SNEGSKA (reference sequence). V was clipped by 2 bases and J by 0 bases, with 14 bases between them. The CDR3 contains 15 residues. The CDR3 nucleotides are TGCAGTGCTAGACCCCCTATCGGGGGCTCCTACGAGCAGTACTTC. Translation gives CSARPPIGGSYEQYF.

This clonotype was seen ten or more times. V usage is TRBV20-1 and J usage is TRBJ2-3, with D perhaps being TRBD1 or TRBD2 (6 bases each). The CDR3 has 16 amino acids. V lost 6 bases to trimming and J lost 0 bases, with 19 bases between them. Germline CDR1 is DFQATT and CDR2 is SNEGSKA (reference sequence). This chain's CDR3 is CSARGSGFASTDTQYF. CDR3 in DNA: TGCAGTGCCAGGGGTAGCGGTTTTGCTAGCACAGATACGCAGTATTTT.

This clonotype has at least ten counts. This chain links TRBV5-1 with TRBJ2-7; 7 bases are shared with TRBD2. V was pared by 0 bases and J by 1 base, with 10 bases of the junction left unmatched. The CDR3 spans 17 residues. Germline V gene sequence: CDR1 SGHRS, CDR2 YFSETQ. This CDR3 reads CASSLGDYRTWSYEQYF. The CDR3 nucleotides read TGCGCCAGCAGCTTGGGGGACTACCGTACTTGGTCCTACGAGCAGTACTTC.

This clonotype was seen at least ten times. The chain joins TRBV7-6 to TRBJ2-3, with D possibly being TRBD1 or TRBD2 (6 bases each). V dropped 7 bases and J dropped 0 bases, with 11 bases sitting between them. CDR3 length: 14 residues. Germline loops: CDR1 SGHVS, CDR2 FNYEAQ. DNA for the CDR3: TGTGCCAGCACCTTCGGGGGCAGCACAGATACGCAGTATTTT. It yields the protein CASTFGGSTDTQYF.

This clonotype was seen many times. The chain is built from TRBV7-2 and TRBJ2-3; D might be TRBD2 (5 bases). CDR3 length: 15 amino acids. Germline V gene data show CDR1 as SGHTA and CDR2 as FQGNSA. V lost 2 bases to trimming and J lost 5 bases, with 14 bases between them. The CDR3: CASSLKPGREDTQYF. As DNA, the CDR3 is TGTGCCAGCAGCTTAAAGCCGGGCCGGGAAGATACGCAGTATTTT.

In its sample, this clonotype was seen many times. The genes are TRBV12-3 or TRBV12-4 and TRBJ2-1; D gene unclear. V dropped 6 bases and J dropped 0 bases, with 12 bases sitting between them. The CDR3 totals 15 residues. Here the CDR3 DNA reads TGTGCCAGCAGCGGCCTCGGGCACTCCTACAATGAGCAGTTCTTC. As protein: CASSGLGHSYNEQFF.

At least ten counts were recorded for this clonotype. This rearrangement joins TRBV20-1 to TRBJ2-3, with no clear D. Per the germline V gene, CDR1 is DFQATT and CDR2 is SNEGSKA (reference sequence). The CDR3 runs to 12 residues. The V end was cut by 5 bases, the J end by 5 bases, with 11 bases between. This CDR3 is CSAFPTRDTQYF. Written as DNA, the CDR3 is TGCAGTGCTTTCCCGACCCGAGATACGCAGTATTTT.

This chain connects TRBV28 to TRBJ2-1, with no clear D. CDR3 length: 11 amino acids. Germline-derived CDR1 and CDR2 are MDHEN and SYDVKM. Trimming left V 5 bases short and J 8 bases short, with 7 bases between. The CDR3 nucleotides read TGTGCCAGCAGTCGGACCGATGAGCAGTTCTTC. This encodes CASSRTDEQFF.

This clonotype was recorded many times. The chain uses TRBV27 and TRBJ2-1; either TRBD1 or TRBD2 may fit D (5 bases each). Germline loops: CDR1 MNHEY, CDR2 SMNVEV (reference sequence). This CDR3 spans 19 amino acids. V was clipped by 1 base and J by 4 bases, with 23 bases between them. DNA of the CDR3: TGTGCCAGCAGTTTATTTCGGGGACGCCTTAGAGGGGCTTACAATGAGCAGTTCTTC. It translates to CASSLFRGRLRGAYNEQFF.

The table lists this clonotype with a few counts. CDR3 protein: CSARSLSGDYSNQPQHF. In nucleotides, the CDR3 is TGCAGTGCTAGATCCCTCTCGGGGGATTATAGCAATCAGCCCCAGCATTTT. The J gene is TRBJ1-5, the V gene TRBV20-1; perhaps TRBD1 as D (5 bases). Germline values: CDR1 DFQATT, CDR2 SNEGSKA (reference sequence). Trimming stripped 2 bases from V and 0 bases from J, with 17 bases between. The CDR3 totals 17 residues.

This clonotype was detected a few times. This chain joins TRBV19 and TRBJ1-5; D gene unclear. V gave up 3 bases and J gave up 2 bases, with 11 bases separating them. The V gene's germline CDR1 is LNHDA and CDR2 SQIVND (reference sequence). This CDR3 contains 15 residues. The CDR3 nucleotides read TGTGCCAGTAGTATCAGTCGGACGGGCAATCAGCCCCAGCATTTT. This codes for CASSISRTGNQPQHF.

This clonotype was seen only once. The V gene is TRBV6-2 or TRBV6-3, the J gene TRBJ2-1, with 11 bases matching TRBD2. This CDR3 spans 15 amino acids. The J segment lost 6 bases and the V segment lost 8 bases, leaving 9 bases of the junction unmatched. The germline CDR1 and CDR2 sequences are MNHEY and SVGEGT. The CDR3 spells CASSKSTSGSNEQFF. CDR3 bases: TGTGCCAGCTCCAAAAGTACTAGCGGGAGCAATGAGCAGTTCTTC.

The chain couples TRBV7-2 to TRBJ2-1, with TRBD1 matching 9 bases. Germline loops: CDR1 SGHTA, CDR2 FQGNSA. V shed 5 bases and J 4 bases; nucleotides not matched to a gene: 9. The CDR3 is 16 residues long. CDR3 sequence: CASSPSGTGSYNEQFF. In nucleotides, the CDR3 is TGTGCCAGCAGCCCGTCCGGGACAGGGTCTTACAATGAGCAGTTCTTC.

This clonotype appeared many times. The chain joins TRBV6-6 to TRBJ2-5, with 7 positions matching TRBD2. The germline V gene has CDR1 MNHNY and CDR2 SVGAGI (reference sequence). V lost 2 bases to trimming and J lost 4 bases; unmatched junction nucleotides: 1. This CDR3 region has 13 residues. The chain's CDR3 is CASSYGGGETQYF. CDR3 DNA: TGTGCCAGCAGTTACGGGGGGGGAGAGACCCAGTACTTC.

This clonotype was seen many times. The V call is TRBV6-1, the J call TRBJ1-5, with D possibly TRBD1 on 5 matching bases. CDR1 is MNHNS, CDR2 SASEGT, per germline. The V end was cut by 7 bases, the J end by 3 bases, with 16 bases between. The CDR3 spans 15 residues. The CDR3 loop is CASTRGDQVNQPQHF. The CDR3 region has the DNA TGTGCCAGCACGCGGGGCGACCAGGTCAATCAGCCCCAGCATTTT.

This clonotype occurred many times. CDR3 protein: CASSQARQGNYGYTF. CDR3 sequence (DNA): TGTGCCAGCAGCCAAGCCCGACAGGGTAACTATGGCTACACCTTC. The chain uses TRBV3-1 and TRBJ1-2, with 7 bases identical to TRBD1. Germline CDR1 and CDR2: LGHDT and YNNKEL (reference sequence). V shed 1 base, J shed 1 base, and the junction held 3 bases outside the gene matches. This CDR3 has 15 amino acids. The whole variable domain, filled in from reference TRBV3-1 and TRBJ1-2, reads DTAVSQTPKYLVTQMGNDKSIKCEQNLGHDTMYWYKQDSKKFLKIMFSYNNKELIINETVPNRFSPKSPDKAHLNLHINSLELGDSAVYFCASSQARQGNYGYTFGSGTRLTVV.

This clonotype showed up many times. The chain combines TRBV20-1 with TRBJ2-3; D is possibly TRBD2 (5 bases). The germline V gene has CDR1 DFQATT and CDR2 SNEGSKA (reference sequence). V lost 5 bases and J 3 bases, leaving 15 bases between the germline ends. This CDR3 comprises 14 residues. The CDR3 reads CSARNRDFTDTQYF. The CDR3 DNA reads as TGCAGTGCTCGGAATCGGGATTTTACAGATACGCAGTATTTT.

This clonotype appeared many times. This chain joins TRBV6-5 and TRBJ2-7; perhaps TRBD1 as D (6 bases). The CDR3 runs to 11 residues. V was clipped by 10 bases and J by 6 bases, with 13 bases between them. Germline V gene data show CDR1 as MNHEY and CDR2 as SVGAGI. CDR3 nucleotides: TGTGCCACAACAGGGAAAGGCGAGCAGTACTTC. This sequence encodes CATTGKGEQYF.

This clonotype was seen more than once but under ten times. This chain links TRBV7-9 with TRBJ2-1, with 9 positions matching TRBD2. V lost 3 bases and J lost 7; bases outside the gene matches: 10. Germline lookup yields CDR1 SEHNR and CDR2 FQNEAQ (reference sequence). The CDR3 is made up of 16 amino acids. The CDR3 is CASSFGREGLKNEQFF. In nucleotides, the CDR3 is TGTGCCAGCAGCTTTGGGCGGGAGGGCCTTAAGAATGAGCAGTTCTTC.

This clonotype was recorded many times. As DNA, the CDR3 is TGCAGTGCTAGAATAGGACTAGCGGGAGTTGATTCTTCCTACAATGAGCAGTTCTTC. It translates to CSARIGLAGVDSSYNEQFF. The V gene is TRBV20-1, the J gene TRBJ2-1; TRBD2 agrees at 13 bases. Germline CDR1 and CDR2: DFQATT and SNEGSKA (reference sequence). Unmatched junction bases numbered 11, after V lost 2 bases and J lost 1 base. The CDR3 runs 19 residues.

J is TRBJ2-1 and V is TRBV20-1, with D perhaps matching TRBD1 or TRBD2 (5 bases each). This CDR3 contains 14 residues. Germline V gene data show CDR1 as DFQATT and CDR2 as SNEGSKA (reference sequence). Trimming removed 1 base at V and 5 bases at J, with 12 bases between. The CDR3 sequence: CSARGGQGNNEQFF. DNA for the CDR3: TGCAGTGCTAGAGGAGGGCAGGGAAACAATGAGCAGTTCTTC.

This clonotype was seen ten or more times. J is TRBJ2-1 and V is TRBV14, with 7 bases aligning to TRBD1. The V segment lost 4 bases and the J segment 8 bases; nucleotides outside the gene matches: 5. This CDR3 is built from 13 residues. CDR1 SGHDN and CDR2 FVKESK come from the germline V gene. The CDR3 is CASSPRQGDEQFF. CDR3 nucleotides: TGTGCCAGCAGCCCTAGACAGGGCGATGAGCAGTTCTTC. Supplemented by reference TRBV14 and TRBJ2-1, the full variable domain reads EAGVTQFPSHSVIEKGQTVTLRCDPISGHDNLYWYRRVMGKEIKFLLHFVKESKQDESGMPNNRFLAERTGGTYSTLKVQPAELEDSGVYFCASSPRQGDEQFFGPGTRLTVL.

The chain links TRBV7-2 to TRBJ1-2; tentative D call: TRBD1 (5 bases). From germline, CDR1 is SGHTA and CDR2 FQGNSA. The CDR3 runs 13 residues. V was shortened by 6 bases and J by 2 bases, with 10 bases between the two germline ends. The chain's CDR3 is CASSRGVNYGYTF. The CDR3 nucleotides read TGTGCCAGCAGTCGGGGGGTAAACTATGGCTACACCTTC.

The table lists this clonotype with many counts. The V gene is TRBV7-8, the J gene TRBJ2-1; 13 nucleotides match TRBD2. Per the germline V gene, CDR1 is SGHVS and CDR2 is FQNEAQ. The CDR3 extends over 14 amino acids. J lost 9 bases, V lost 5 bases, and 4 bases had no gene match. The DNA for the CDR3 is TGTGCCAGCAGCCAGGGACTAGCGGGACTTGAGCAGTTCTTC. This sequence encodes CASSQGLAGLEQFF.

The sample holds many counts of this clonotype. The gene calls are TRBV11-2 and TRBJ1-4, with D perhaps TRBD1 (5 bases). CDR3 length: 18 residues. The germline V gene has CDR1 SGHAT and CDR2 FQNNGV. The V end lost 2 bases, the J end lost 5 bases, and 21 bases lay between the germline ends. The DNA for the CDR3 is TGTGCCAGCAGCTTAAGGGGAGGGGCCGACGCGGGGAATGAAAAACTGTTTTTT. As protein: CASSLRGGADAGNEKLFF.

For this clonotype: Relative to the germline gene, one junction end is altered; a read error may explain this. J is TRBJ1-4 and V is TRBV4-2; perhaps TRBD1 as D (6 bases). There are 14 residues in the CDR3. Germline V gene sequence: CDR1 LGHNA, CDR2 YNFKEQ. The CDR3 spells CVSIRGGGNEKLFF. CDR3 coding DNA: TGTGTCAGCATCCGAGGGGGAGGGAATGAAAAACTGTTTTTT.

This clonotype occurred many times. The chain carries TRBV5-1 and TRBJ2-1, with 8 bases aligning to TRBD1. This CDR3 is built from 15 residues. Trimming took 2 bases from V and 2 from J; bases not matched to a gene: 3. Germline assignment: CDR1 SGHRS and CDR2 YFSETQ. CDR3 bases: TGCGCCAGCAGCTTAGGACAGGGACCCTACAATGAGCAGTTCTTC. Protein: CASSLGQGPYNEQFF. The full variable domain, completed using reference TRBV5-1 and TRBJ2-1, is KAGVTQTPRYLIKTRGQQVTLSCSPISGHRSVSWYQQTPGQGLQFLFEYFSETQRNKGNFPGRFSGRQFSNSRSEMNVSTLELGDSALYLCASSLGQGPYNEQFFGPGTRLTVL.